This T cell receptor beta chain emerged from a study of low-dose radiotherapy and immunotherapy resistance in tumors. Study information: Intravenous nivolumab 240 mg every two weeks plus ipilimumab 1 mg/kg every six weeks was given to patients.

This clonotype was observed at least ten times. Time point in this sample: after trial treatment. This sample's treatment: LDRT plus nivolumab, ipilimumab, low-dose cyclophosphamide and aspirin (RACIN trial). The study gave donors nivolumab, ipilimumab, aspirin, low-dose cyclophosphamide and low-dose radiotherapy. cDNA synthesis used a TRAV/TRBV-specific primer set for both chains. The authors ran around 20 PCR cycles to amplify TCRs with a constant-region primer and V-primer adapter. TCRdb recomputed calls from the reads with MiXCR, one row per CDR3 protein. The sample lists about 30,000 distinct CDR3 sequences, approximately 49% occurring once. This clonotype originated in a male donor with gallbladder cancer. This sample comprised PBMCs, obtained after low-dose radiotherapy plus immunotherapy.

CDR3 nucleotides: TGTGCCAGCAGCCCCCCAGGGAGCCACACCGGGGAGCTGTTTTTT. As protein: CASSPPGSHTGELFF. The chain joins TRBV7-3 to TRBJ2-2; the D call may be TRBD1 or TRBD2 (5 bases each). Germline-derived CDR1 and CDR2 are SGHTA and FQGTGA. This CDR3 region has 15 residues. The V gene lost 5 bases and the J gene lost 3 bases, with 13 bases spanning the gap.